The entry that follows covers one T cell receptor (beta chain) sequence. The data derive from a study of blood T cell repertoires in COVID-19. Looking at the study overall: Samples came from the United States, Italy and Spain, spanning acute and convalescent COVID-19. Nucleic acid was either cDNA or gDNA, and it came from T cells, B-cell-depleted T cells, or PBMCs.

Method: immunoSEQ multiplex PCR; TCRdb's copy keeps in-frame clones and lacks some. Of 100,000 to 150,000 clones in the sample, 85% to 90% were seen once. V lost 3 bases, J lost 4 bases, and 12 bases lay in between. The CDR3 sequence is 15 residues long. Germline V gene data show CDR1 as SNHLY and CDR2 as FYNNEI. The chain recombines TRBV2 with TRBJ1-4, with D hard to call. The TCR sequence derives from a woman aged 70-85 years with acute or convalescent COVID-19. Sample: peripheral blood. The CDR3 nucleotides are TGTGCCAGCAGTGAGGATGGAGGGAATAATGAAAAACTGTTTTTT. It translates to CASSEDGGNNEKLFF.